Sequencing of this T cell receptor (beta chain) was carried out in a study of blood T cells in healthy people across ages (dated by TCRdb to the mid-2010s). With regard to the full study: In model experiments, template switching captured roughly one uniquely barcoded TCR beta cDNA molecule for every two T cells. Age-related changes in TCR beta repertoire diversity were measured in the study by deep sequencing normalized with unique cDNA molecular identifiers. The donors were split into four age groups: young (average 16 years), middle-aged (39), aged (roughly 60) and long-lived (roughly 88). Using the same blood draw, the study looked at two additional independent replicas of 1 million unique cDNA reads for two donors, one aged 18 to 30 and the other aged 80 or older. The paper as a whole reports these results and caveats: Compared with the aged group, the long-lived group had more naive CD4+ T cells, fewer expanded clones and increased TCR diversity, suggesting age selection. Because the CMV infection status of the donors was unknown, age-related changes in expanded clonotypes may potentially have been confounded. There was a strong correlation between observed TCR beta diversity and the percentage of naive T cells measured by flow cytometry. Because profiling used bulk unsorted PBMCs, naive and antigen-experienced compartments could not be compared conclusively. Total diversity estimates from one million sequenced T cells were considered lower bounds and underestimates. Observed TCR beta diversity per million T cells fell roughly linearly with age, and a significant reduction was already apparent by age about 38.

Systemically healthy Caucasian individuals from Russia, around 39 in total and aged about 6 to 90 years, were included as donors. Each donor gave 8 to 10 milliliters of peripheral blood, drawn into EDTA-treated Vacutainer tubes. Ficoll-Paque density-gradient centrifugation was used to isolate PBMCs, with at least 7 million per sample. Total RNA, at least 6 micrograms per sample, was extracted from PBMCs with Trizol reagent. For every donor, flow cytometry on a PBMC aliquot measured the percentage of naive CD45RAhigh/CD27high T cells. Libraries were constructed by 5' RACE. The sequencing machine was an Illumina HiSeq 2500. A second PCR of roughly 6 to 12 cycles was performed with a sample-barcoded 5' primer and a J-beta primer mix. Each TCR beta cDNA molecule received a unique molecular identifier from a template-switch 5' adaptor carrying 12 random nucleotides. Each sample yielded at least 3 million CDR3-containing paired-end reads. The Mint cDNA synthesis kit, primed by a TRBC-specific oligonucleotide, was used to synthesize first-strand cDNA from all RNA. Following uracil-DNA glycosylase treatment, a first 18-cycle PCR with universal primers M1SS and BC2_uni_R was performed on all cDNA. As for how the authors treated the data: For normalization, 1 million high-quality reads, each with a distinct molecular identifier, were randomly selected from each sample. Instead of being binned into consensus sequences, reads that shared molecular identifiers were thrown out. MiTCR, run with a Q25 quality threshold and the strictest error-elimination algorithm, handled CDR3 identification, clonotype clustering and error correction. A nonparametric unseen species model with Euler transformation was used to estimate a lower bound on total TCR beta diversity. The public reads were reanalyzed by TCRdb: fastp trimming at Q25, MiXCR alignment, in-frame beta chains only. Each CDR3 protein gets just one entry, which takes the most common genes and DNA from the rows behind it. The V and J calls were not made by the authors but by TCRdb's processing. In this sample the table shows more than 1,000,000 distinct CDR3 sequences, around 25% of which occur a single time. The top ten hold less than 0.75% of the sample.

Turning to this clonotype: The target of this receptor is not known. Base qualities are not at hand, and no much larger clone is one base apart.

V is shortened by 4 bases, J by 8 bases, and the region joining them spans 14 bases. The CDR3 sequence holds 13 residues, the cysteine and phenylalanine included. The DNA shown is the 39-base CDR3, in frame from base 1. The germline V gene provides CDR1 MGHRA and CDR2 YSYEKL. These data were also reused for a study on T cells of mothers and their children. In that second paper, the authors write: Donors were nine systemically healthy Caucasian individuals: three mothers and their six children. cDNA synthesis used all of the extracted RNA, with around 1.5 ug of RNA in each 15 ul reaction. In the second PCR, the M1S primer introduced both the sample barcodes and 2-4 random nucleotides. Over 8.5 million TCR beta CDR3 reads came from each mother, compared with some 3 million reads from each child. TCR recombination output is similarly shaped by thymic selection in related and unrelated pairs, with a minor effect exerted by inherited differences. Normalized repertoire overlap was always slightly but never significantly higher in related than unrelated mother-child pairs. No persistent microchimeric T cell clones were found, with a detection sensitivity of approximately 110 clones per million clonotypes. In the study, deep NGS was used to compare the TCR beta repertoires of mothers and children, and features distinguishing related mother-child pairs from unrelated individuals were sought. Mothers averaged about 37 +/- 4 years of age and children averaged roughly 10 +/- 4 years. After adapter ligation was performed with NEBNext reagents, the libraries were sequenced on an Illumina HiSeq 2000 with 100+100 nt paired-end reads. To prevent cross-contamination, the mother and child libraries were prepared one month apart and sequenced in separate runs. Each donor had between roughly 500,000 and 2,100,000 distinct TCR beta clonotypes identified. Naive TCR beta clonotypes were estimated from low-frequency clonotypes matched to each donor's FACS-determined naive share, without sorting.

The V and J segments used are TRBV4-1 and TRBJ1-2; the D segment cannot be called with confidence. The specimen was blood. The clonotype was recovered from a girl between 2 and 10 years old in good health. In nucleotides, the sequence is TGCGCCAGCAGCCCTCTCAGAGATTTGGGCTACACCTTC. The resulting protein is CASSPLRDLGYTF.